These 14 T cell receptor beta chains originate from one sample sequenced in a study of Graves' ophthalmopathy and Graves' hyperthyroidism. Transcripts of RNA were the source for amplifying TCR beta CDR3 regions. RT-PCR in the first round used HTBI primers; a second-round multiplex PCR followed. Each CDR3 protein is one row after TCRdb ran MiXCR on the multiplex PCR reads. The sample has under 350,000 distinct CDR3 sequences; under 20% are singletons. The sequenced sample consisted of peripheral blood. Receptor source: an adult man with Graves' ophthalmopathy.

This clonotype was counted ten times or more. The chain joins TRBV9 to TRBJ2-5, with D tentatively TRBD2 (6 bases). CDR1 is SGDLS and CDR2 is YYNGEE in the germline V gene. Trimming took 0 bases from V and 3 from J, leaving 9 bases between them. There are 14 residues in the CDR3. The CDR3 bases are TGTGCCAGCAGCGTAGCTGGAGGGAAAGAGACCCAGTACTTC. Protein product: CASSVAGGKETQYF.

This clonotype was observed many times. The J gene is TRBJ2-5, the V gene TRBV3-2; TRBD1, the D gene given by the table, was not confirmed from the DNA. TRBV3-2 is labeled a pseudogene. This CDR3 comprises 16 residues. DNA for the CDR3: TGTGCCAGCAGCCAAGATCCGTCGGGAATTGGGGAGACCCAGTACTTC. Encoded protein: CASSQDPSGIGETQYF.

This clonotype was picked up many times. J is TRBJ1-1 and V is TRBV5-5; D unresolved. Trimming shortened V by 4 bases and J by 0 bases, and 16 bases separated the two germline ends. CDR3 size: 16 residues. Germline V gene data show CDR1 as SGHKS and CDR2 as YYEKEE (reference sequence). CDR3 region: CASSIPKPHLNTEAFF. The CDR3 coding sequence is TGTGCCAGCAGCATCCCAAAGCCCCACCTGAACACTGAAGCTTTCTTT.

As concerns this clonotype: One junction end does not reproduce the germline sequence, and a read error may be involved. This sequence joins TRBV6-5 and TRBJ1-2; a weak D match, TRBD1 (6 bases). From germline, CDR1 is MNHEY and CDR2 SVGAGI. The CDR3 covers 13 residues. The CDR3 DNA reads TGTGCCAGCAGTTTAGGGGGGGGCTGTGGCTACAGCTTC. Translation gives CASSLGGGCGYSF.

The sample holds many counts of this clonotype. The CDR3 coding sequence is TGTGCCAGCAGTTACAGGTCGTGGGGGCGCGCCTACGAGCAGTACTTC. Its translation is CASSYRSWGRAYEQYF. J is TRBJ2-7 and V is TRBV6-2 or TRBV6-3; tentatively, D is TRBD1 (6 bases). In germline, CDR1 is MNHEY, CDR2 SVGEGT. The CDR3 runs to 16 residues. V was cut by 2 bases and J by 2 bases, with 16 bases left in between.

This clonotype was counted at least ten times. The V call is TRBV7-2, the J call TRBJ1-2; 7 bases agree with TRBD1. The CDR3 is 15 amino acids. Per germline, CDR1 SGHTA and CDR2 FQGNSA. With V trimmed by 4 bases and J by 3 bases, 8 bases remained unmatched. The CDR3 nucleotides are TGTGCCAGCAGCTCATTGACAGGGAGTGACTATGGCTACACCTTC. Amino acids: CASSSLTGSDYGYTF.

The table lists this clonotype with many counts. The rearrangement uses TRBV6-1 and TRBJ2-7; D is unresolved. CDR3 length: 12 amino acids. Germline V CDR1 and CDR2: MNHNS, SASEGT. Trimming pared 6 bases from V and 9 bases from J, leaving 15 bases between. CDR3 loop: CASSSFGLVQYF. The CDR3 DNA reads TGTGCCAGCAGCAGCTTCGGGCTAGTGCAGTACTTC.

Notes on this clonotype: This may come from a read error, since a much larger clone is one base off. This chain joins TRBV6-5 and TRBJ1-6, with D hard to call. CDR1 and CDR2 from the germline V gene are MNHEY and SVGAGI. The CDR3 is 16 residues long. The V end was cut by 0 bases, the J end by 14 bases, with 20 bases between. For the CDR3, the DNA is TGTGCCAGCAGTTACTCGCCTACAAGGCGGAACTCATCCCTCCACTTT. Its translation: CASSYSPTRRNSSLHF.

On this clonotype itself: A clone one base away is much larger, so this may be a read error. The V call is TRBV7-9, the J call TRBJ1-6, with unresolved D. The V gene's germline CDR1 is SEHNR and CDR2 FQNEAQ (reference sequence). The CDR3 has 12 residues. CDR3 DNA: TGTGGCAGCAGCTTAGCAAGTTCACCCCTCCACTTT. Translated: CGSSLASSPLHF.

The sample holds many counts of this clonotype. The chain recombines TRBV6-2 or TRBV6-3 with TRBJ2-2; no clear D gene. The CDR3 is 16 amino acids. CDR1 and CDR2 (germline): MNHEY, SVGEGT. V was clipped by 0 bases and J by 2 bases, with 10 bases between them. CDR3 in amino acids: CASSYSGASNTGELFF. The CDR3 DNA sequence: TGTGCCAGCAGTTACTCGGGTGCATCTAACACCGGGGAGCTGTTTTTT.

This chain connects TRBV29-1 to TRBJ1-1; no clear D. The V end was cut by 4 bases, the J end by 1 base, with 10 bases between. There are 13 residues in the CDR3. CDR1 is SQVTM, CDR2 ANQGSEA, per germline. The CDR3 is CSVVRQPNTEAFF. The CDR3 nucleotides are TGCAGCGTTGTGCGTCAGCCGAACACTGAAGCTTTCTTT.

The rearrangement joins TRBV28 to TRBJ2-7; 9 bases fit TRBD2. The germline CDR1 and CDR2 sequences are MDHEN and SYDVKM. With 9 bases clipped from V and 1 base from J, the junction kept 10 bases outside the gene matches. CDR3 length: 15 amino acids. Here the CDR3 reads CASVTSGRKSYEQYF. The DNA of the CDR3 is TGTGCCAGTGTGACGAGCGGGAGGAAATCCTACGAGCAGTACTTC. Drawing the rest from reference TRBV28 and TRBJ2-7, the complete variable domain is DVKVTQSSRYLVKRTGEKVFLECVQDMDHENMFWYRQDPGLGLRLIYFSYDVKMKEKGDIPEGYSVSREKKERFSLILESASTNQTSMYLCASVTSGRKSYEQYFGPGTRLTVT.

The sample holds many counts of this clonotype. The rearrangement joins TRBV6-1 to TRBJ1-1; 11 bases are a match to TRBD1. The length of the CDR3 is 14 residues. Germline loops: CDR1 MNHNS, CDR2 SASEGT. Trimming removed 6 bases from V and 5 bases from J; junction bases left unmatched: 5. The CDR3 DNA is TGTGCCAGCAGGGACAGGGGGCTTTGGACTGAAGCTTTCTTT. It codes for CASRDRGLWTEAFF.

The sample holds many counts of this clonotype. The rearrangement joins TRBV30 to TRBJ1-1, with 7 bases lining up with TRBD1. J was trimmed by 1 base and V by 0 bases; bases with no gene match: 5. Germline values: CDR1 GTSNPN, CDR2 SVGIG (reference sequence). The CDR3 contains 15 residues. CDR3 sequence reads: CAWSVRTGANTEAFF. The CDR3 bases are TGTGCCTGGAGTGTTCGGACAGGAGCGAACACTGAAGCTTTCTTT. The full variable domain, completed using reference TRBV30 and TRBJ1-1, is SQTIHQWPATLVQPVGSPLSLECTVEGTSNPNLYWYRQAAGRGLQLLFYSVGIGQISSEVPQNLSASRPQDRQFILSSKKLLLSDSGFYLCAWSVRTGANTEAFFGQGTRLTVV.